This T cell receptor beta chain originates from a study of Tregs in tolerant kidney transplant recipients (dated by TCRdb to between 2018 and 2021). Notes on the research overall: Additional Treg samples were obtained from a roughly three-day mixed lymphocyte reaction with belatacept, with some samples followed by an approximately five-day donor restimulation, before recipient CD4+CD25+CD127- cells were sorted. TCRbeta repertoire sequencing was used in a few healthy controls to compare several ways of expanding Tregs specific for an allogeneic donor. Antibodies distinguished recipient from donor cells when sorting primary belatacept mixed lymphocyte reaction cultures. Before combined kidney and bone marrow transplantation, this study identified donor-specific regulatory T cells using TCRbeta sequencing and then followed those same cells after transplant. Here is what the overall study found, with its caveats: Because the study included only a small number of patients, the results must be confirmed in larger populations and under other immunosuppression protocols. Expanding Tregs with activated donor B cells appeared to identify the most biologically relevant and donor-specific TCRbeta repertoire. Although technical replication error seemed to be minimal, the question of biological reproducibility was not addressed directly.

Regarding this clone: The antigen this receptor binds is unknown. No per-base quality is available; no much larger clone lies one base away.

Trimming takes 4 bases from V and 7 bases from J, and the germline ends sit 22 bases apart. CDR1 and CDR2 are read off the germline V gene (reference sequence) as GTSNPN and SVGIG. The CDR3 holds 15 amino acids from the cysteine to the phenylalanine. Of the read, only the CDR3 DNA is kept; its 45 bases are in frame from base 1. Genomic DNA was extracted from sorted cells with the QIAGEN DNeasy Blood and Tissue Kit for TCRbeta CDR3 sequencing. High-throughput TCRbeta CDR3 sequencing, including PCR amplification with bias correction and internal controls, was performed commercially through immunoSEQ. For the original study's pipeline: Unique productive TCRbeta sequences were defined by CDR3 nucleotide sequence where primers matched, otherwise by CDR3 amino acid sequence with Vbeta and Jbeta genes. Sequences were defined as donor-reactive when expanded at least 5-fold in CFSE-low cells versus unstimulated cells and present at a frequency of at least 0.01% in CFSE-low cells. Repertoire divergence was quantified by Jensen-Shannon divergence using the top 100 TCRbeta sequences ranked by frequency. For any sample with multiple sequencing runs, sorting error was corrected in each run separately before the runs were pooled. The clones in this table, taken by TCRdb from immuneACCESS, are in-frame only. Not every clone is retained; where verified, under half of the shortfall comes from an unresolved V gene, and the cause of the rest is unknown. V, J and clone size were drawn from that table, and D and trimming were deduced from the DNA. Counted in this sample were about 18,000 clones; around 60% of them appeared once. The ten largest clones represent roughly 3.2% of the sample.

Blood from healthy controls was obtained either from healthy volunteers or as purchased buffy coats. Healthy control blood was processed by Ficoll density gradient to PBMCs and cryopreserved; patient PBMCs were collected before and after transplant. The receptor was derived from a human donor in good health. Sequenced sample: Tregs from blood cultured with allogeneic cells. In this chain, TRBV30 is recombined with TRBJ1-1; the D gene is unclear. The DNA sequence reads TGTGCCTGGACCTGGAAGGGTCGTAGGCTGATTGAAGCTTTCTTT. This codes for CAWTWKGRRLIEAFF.